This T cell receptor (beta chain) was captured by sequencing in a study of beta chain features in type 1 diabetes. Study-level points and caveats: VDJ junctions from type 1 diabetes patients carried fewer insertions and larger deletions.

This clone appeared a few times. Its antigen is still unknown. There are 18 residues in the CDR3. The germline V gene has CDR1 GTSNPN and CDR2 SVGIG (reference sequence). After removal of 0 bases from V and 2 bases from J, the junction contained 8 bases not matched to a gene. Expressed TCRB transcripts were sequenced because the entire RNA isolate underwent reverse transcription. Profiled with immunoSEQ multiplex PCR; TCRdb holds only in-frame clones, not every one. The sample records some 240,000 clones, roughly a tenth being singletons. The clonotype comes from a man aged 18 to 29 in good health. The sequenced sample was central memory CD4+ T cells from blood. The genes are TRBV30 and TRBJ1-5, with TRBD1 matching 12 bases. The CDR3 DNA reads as TGTGCCTGGAGTGTACGGGGGACAGGGGGCAAGGGCAATCAGCCCCAGCATTTT. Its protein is CAWSVRGTGGKGNQPQHF.